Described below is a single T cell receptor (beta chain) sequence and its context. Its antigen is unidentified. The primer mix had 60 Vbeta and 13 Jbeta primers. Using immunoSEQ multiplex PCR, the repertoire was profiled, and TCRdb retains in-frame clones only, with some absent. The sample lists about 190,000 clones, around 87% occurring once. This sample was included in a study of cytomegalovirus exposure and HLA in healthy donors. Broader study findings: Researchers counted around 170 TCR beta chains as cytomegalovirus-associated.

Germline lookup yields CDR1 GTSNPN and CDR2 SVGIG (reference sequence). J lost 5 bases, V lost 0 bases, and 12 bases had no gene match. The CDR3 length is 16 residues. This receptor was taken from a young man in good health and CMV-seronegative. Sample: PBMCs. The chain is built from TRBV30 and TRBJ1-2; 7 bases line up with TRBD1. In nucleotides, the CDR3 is TGTGCCTGGAGTGTACGAGGGGGCGTAAATTGGTATGGCTACACCTTC. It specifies CAWSVRGGVNWYGYTF.